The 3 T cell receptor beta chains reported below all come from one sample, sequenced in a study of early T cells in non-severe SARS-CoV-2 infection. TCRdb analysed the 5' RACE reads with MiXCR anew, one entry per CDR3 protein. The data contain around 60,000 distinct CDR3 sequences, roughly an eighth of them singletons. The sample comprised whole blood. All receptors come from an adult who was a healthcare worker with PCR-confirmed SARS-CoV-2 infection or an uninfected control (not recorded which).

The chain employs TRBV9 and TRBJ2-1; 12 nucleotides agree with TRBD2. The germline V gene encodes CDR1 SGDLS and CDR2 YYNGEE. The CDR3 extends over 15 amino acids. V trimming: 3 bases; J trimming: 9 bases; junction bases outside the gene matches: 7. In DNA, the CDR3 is TGTGCCAGCAGCGCTTCGGCTAGCGGGAGGGGTGAGCAGTTCTTC. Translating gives CASSASASGRGEQFF.

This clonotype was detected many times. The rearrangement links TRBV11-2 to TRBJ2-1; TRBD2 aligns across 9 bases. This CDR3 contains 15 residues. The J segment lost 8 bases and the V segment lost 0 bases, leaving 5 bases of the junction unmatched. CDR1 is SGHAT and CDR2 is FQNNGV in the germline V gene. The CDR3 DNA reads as TGTGCCAGCAGCTTAGAGGCGGGAGGGTCCGATGAGCAGTTCTTC. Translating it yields CASSLEAGGSDEQFF.

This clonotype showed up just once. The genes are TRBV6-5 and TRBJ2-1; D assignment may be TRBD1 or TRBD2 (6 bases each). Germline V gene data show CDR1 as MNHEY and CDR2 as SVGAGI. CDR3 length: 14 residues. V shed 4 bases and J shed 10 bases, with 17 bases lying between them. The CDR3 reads CASSWTQGGSEQFF. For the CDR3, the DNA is TGTGCCAGCAGTTGGACACAGGGAGGCAGCGAGCAGTTCTTC.